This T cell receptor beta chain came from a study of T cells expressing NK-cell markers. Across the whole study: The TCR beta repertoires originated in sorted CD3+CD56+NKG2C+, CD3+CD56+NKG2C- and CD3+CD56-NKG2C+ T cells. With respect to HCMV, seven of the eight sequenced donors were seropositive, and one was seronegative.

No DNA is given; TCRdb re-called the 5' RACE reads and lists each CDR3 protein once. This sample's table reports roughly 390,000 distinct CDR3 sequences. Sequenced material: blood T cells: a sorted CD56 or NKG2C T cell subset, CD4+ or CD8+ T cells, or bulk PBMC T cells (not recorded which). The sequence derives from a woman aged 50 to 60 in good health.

The CDR3 protein is CASSLVGTPGELFF. This chain joins TRBV7-8 and TRBJ2-2. Germline CDR1 and CDR2: SGHVS and FQNEAQ. The CDR3 contains 14 residues.